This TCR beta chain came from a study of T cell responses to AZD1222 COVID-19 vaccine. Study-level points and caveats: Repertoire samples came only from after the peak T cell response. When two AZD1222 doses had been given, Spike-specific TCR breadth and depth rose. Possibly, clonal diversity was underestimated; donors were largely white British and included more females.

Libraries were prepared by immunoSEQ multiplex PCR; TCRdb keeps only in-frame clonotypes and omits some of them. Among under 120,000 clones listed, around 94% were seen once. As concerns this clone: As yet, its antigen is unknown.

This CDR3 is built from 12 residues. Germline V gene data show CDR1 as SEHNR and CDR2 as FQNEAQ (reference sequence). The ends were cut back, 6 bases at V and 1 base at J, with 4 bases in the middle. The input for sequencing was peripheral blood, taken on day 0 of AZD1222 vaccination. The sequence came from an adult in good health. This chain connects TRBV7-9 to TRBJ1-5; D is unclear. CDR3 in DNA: TGTGCCAGCAGACAGAGCAATCAGCCCCAGCATTTT. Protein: CASRQSNQPQHF.